The rows below give T cell receptor beta chains drawn from one sample of a study of control samples from healthy donors and cancer patients. Profiling relied on immunoSEQ multiplex PCR, and the TCRdb table lists in-frame clones only, not all of them. The sample lists roughly 54,000 clones, 95% to 97% seen once, with 1.5% to 2% in the top ten. Sequencing used blood. Receptors were obtained from a woman aged 25-40 years in good health. Both conserved end residues are part of each CDR3. A D gene is named only where the DNA matches it firmly. Clone size is shown for a subset of rows, as once, few, many or a class of expanded clone.

v_call: TRBV5-1
j_call: TRBJ2-1
d_call: TRBD1
clone_size: -
cdr3_aa: CASSWDRVWEQFF
cdr3_nt: TGCGCCAGCAGCTGGGACAGGGTCTGGGAGCAGTTCTTC

v_call: TRBV29-1
j_call: TRBJ1-1
d_call: TRBD1
clone_size: -
cdr3_aa: CSVEILQGTEAFF
cdr3_nt: TGCAGCGTTGAAATCTTACAGGGGACTGAAGCTTTCTTT

v_call: TRBV27
j_call: TRBJ1-2
d_call: -
clone_size: once
cdr3_aa: CASGAHRVNYGYTF
cdr3_nt: TGTGCCAGCGGGGCCCACAGGGTTAACTATGGCTACACCTTC

v_call: TRBV4-1
j_call: TRBJ1-2
d_call: TRBD1
clone_size: -
cdr3_aa: CASSQPLSLDRVNYGYTF
cdr3_nt: TGCGCCAGCAGCCAACCTCTGTCTCTGGACAGGGTCAACTATGGCTACACCTTC

v_call: TRBV7-8
j_call: TRBJ2-7
d_call: TRBD1
clone_size: -
cdr3_aa: CASSLGTGASSEQYF
cdr3_nt: TGTGCCAGCAGCTTAGGGACAGGGGCTTCATCCGAGCAGTACTTC

v_call: TRBV6-5
j_call: TRBJ2-3
d_call: TRBD1
clone_size: -
cdr3_aa: CASTHRGLRDTQYF
cdr3_nt: TGTGCCAGCACTCACAGGGGGCTGAGAGATACGCAGTATTTT

v_call: TRBV19
j_call: TRBJ2-7
d_call: -
clone_size: -
cdr3_aa: CASSTGVGPYEQYF
cdr3_nt: TGTGCCAGTAGTACCGGGGTAGGCCCCTACGAGCAGTACTTC

v_call: TRBV29-1
j_call: TRBJ1-3
d_call: -
clone_size: -
cdr3_aa: CSVETTGNSPGNTIYF
cdr3_nt: TGCAGCGTTGAGACCACAGGGAACTCGCCTGGAAACACCATATATTTT

v_call: TRBV24-1
j_call: TRBJ2-1
d_call: -
clone_size: -
cdr3_aa: CATSDLADSSYNEQFF
cdr3_nt: TGTGCCACCAGTGATTTAGCAGACTCCTCCTACAATGAGCAGTTCTTC

v_call: TRBV30
j_call: TRBJ2-7
d_call: TRBD2
clone_size: -
cdr3_aa: CASSGLASSYEQYF
cdr3_nt: TGTGCCTCCTCGGGACTAGCGTCTTCCTACGAGCAGTACTTC

v_call: TRBV6-1
j_call: TRBJ1-1
d_call: -
clone_size: -
cdr3_aa: CASSERLVAGSGTEAFF
cdr3_nt: TGTGCCAGCAGTGAAAGGTTGGTGGCAGGGAGCGGGACTGAAGCTTTCTTT

v_call: TRBV30
j_call: TRBJ1-5
d_call: -
clone_size: once
cdr3_aa: CAWSVGHGDQPQHF
cdr3_nt: TGTGCCTGGAGTGTCGGACACGGAGATCAGCCCCAGCATTTT

v_call: TRBV5-1
j_call: TRBJ2-3
d_call: TRBD2
clone_size: -
cdr3_aa: CASSPGLVFDTQYF
cdr3_nt: TGCGCCAGCAGCCCGGGACTAGTCTTCGATACGCAGTATTTT

v_call: TRBV28
j_call: TRBJ1-1
d_call: -
clone_size: -
cdr3_aa: CASGYRVSSTEAFF
cdr3_nt: TGTGCCAGCGGGTACAGGGTTTCGAGCACTGAAGCTTTCTTT

v_call: TRBV7-9
j_call: TRBJ1-1
d_call: TRBD1
clone_size: -
cdr3_aa: CASSWDRGGLWTEAFF
cdr3_nt: TGTGCCAGCAGCTGGGACAGGGGTGGGCTCTGGACTGAAGCTTTCTTT

v_call: TRBV28
j_call: TRBJ2-1
d_call: TRBD1
clone_size: -
cdr3_aa: CASDRGQGYNEQFF
cdr3_nt: TGTGCCAGCGATCGGGGACAGGGGTACAATGAGCAGTTCTTC

v_call: TRBV3-1/TRBV3-2
j_call: TRBJ2-3
d_call: TRBD2
clone_size: -
cdr3_aa: CASSQDLLAGLTDTQYF
cdr3_nt: TGTGCCAGCAGCCAAGATCTTCTAGCGGGGCTCACAGATACGCAGTATTTT

v_call: TRBV2
j_call: TRBJ2-7
d_call: TRBD2
clone_size: few
cdr3_aa: CASRTELAAYEQYF
cdr3_nt: TGTGCCAGCAGAACCGAACTAGCGGCCTACGAGCAGTACTTC

v_call: TRBV30
j_call: TRBJ1-3
d_call: -
clone_size: -
cdr3_aa: CAWSVHVGGAGGNTIYF
cdr3_nt: TGTGCCTGGAGTGTACATGTGGGGGGGGCAGGAGGAAACACCATATATTTT

v_call: TRBV6-1
j_call: TRBJ2-7
d_call: TRBD2
clone_size: -
cdr3_aa: CASSDRTSGSYEQYF
cdr3_nt: TGTGCCAGCAGTGACAGGACTAGCGGGAGTTACGAGCAGTACTTC

v_call: TRBV6-5
j_call: TRBJ2-1
d_call: TRBD2
clone_size: -
cdr3_aa: CASSPGLAGLNEQFF
cdr3_nt: TGTGCCAGCAGTCCTGGGCTAGCGGGCCTTAATGAGCAGTTCTTC

v_call: TRBV18
j_call: TRBJ1-6
d_call: -
clone_size: -
cdr3_aa: CASSPEGRDSPLHF
cdr3_nt: TGTGCCAGCTCACCCGAGGGAAGGGATTCACCCCTCCACTTT

v_call: TRBV7-9
j_call: TRBJ1-2
d_call: TRBD1
clone_size: -
cdr3_aa: CASSLGPGQEDYGYTF
cdr3_nt: TGTGCCAGCAGCTTAGGACCGGGACAGGAGGACTATGGCTACACCTTC

v_call: TRBV27
j_call: TRBJ2-1
d_call: TRBD1
clone_size: -
cdr3_aa: CASSRTGTYNEQFF
cdr3_nt: TGTGCCAGCAGTCGGACAGGGACCTACAATGAGCAGTTCTTC

v_call: TRBV27
j_call: TRBJ2-1
d_call: TRBD1
clone_size: -
cdr3_aa: CASSLMGQGYNEQFF
cdr3_nt: TGTGCCAGCAGTTTGATGGGACAGGGATACAATGAGCAGTTCTTC

v_call: TRBV10-3
j_call: TRBJ2-7
d_call: -
clone_size: -
cdr3_aa: CAISDSPKLIAYEQYF
cdr3_nt: TGTGCCATCAGTGATTCGCCGAAACTCATAGCCTACGAGCAGTACTTC

v_call: TRBV2
j_call: TRBJ2-1
d_call: TRBD2
clone_size: -
cdr3_aa: CASTDIFGTSGDNEQFF
cdr3_nt: TGTGCCAGCACCGATATATTTGGGACTAGCGGCGACAATGAGCAGTTCTTC

v_call: TRBV3-1/TRBV3-2
j_call: TRBJ2-7
d_call: -
clone_size: -
cdr3_aa: CASSPITGLGPYEQYF
cdr3_nt: TGTGCCAGCAGCCCAATCACAGGTCTGGGACCCTACGAGCAGTACTTC

v_call: TRBV6-5
j_call: TRBJ2-7
d_call: TRBD2
clone_size: -
cdr3_aa: CASSTGLAGHEQYF
cdr3_nt: TGTGCCAGCAGCACAGGACTAGCGGGCCACGAGCAGTACTTC